The T cell receptor beta chain described here comes from a study of T cells after yellow fever vaccination. Turning to this clonotype: Its antigen is undetermined.

The CDR3 totals 16 residues. Germline values: CDR1 MNHNS, CDR2 SASEGT. With 6 bases clipped from V and 2 bases from J, the junction kept 8 bases outside the gene matches. TCRdb fed the 5' RACE reads into MiXCR, producing one record per CDR3 protein. The profile covers 450,000 to 550,000 distinct CDR3 sequences, with 21% appearing a single time and approximately 16% taken by the ten largest. General observations from the study: FACS-sorted repertoires could harbor abundant contaminating bulk-population clonotypes. Reappearance after the booster was seen for most primary-vaccination clones, at roughly 96% CD4 and around 88% CD8.

This clonotype was sampled from a man between 18 and 35 years old who received the YFV17D yellow fever vaccine. J is TRBJ2-3 and V is TRBV6-1, with 10 bases lining up with TRBD2. Specimen: PBMCs, collected about 20 days after the first yellow fever vaccination. CDR3 sequence reads: CASRDRTSGYTDTQYF. DNA for the CDR3: TGTGCCAGCAGAGACAGGACTAGCGGATACACAGATACGCAGTATTTT.